A selection of T cell receptor beta chains follows, all from one sample in a study of blood T cell repertoires in COVID-19. Some clones are missing from TCRdb's copy, which holds only in-frame ones; the method was immunoSEQ multiplex PCR. The repertoire has about 140,000 clones, around 90% of them found once; the top ten carry 2.5%. Sequencing was performed on peripheral blood. These receptors were collected from a human donor with COVID-19, enrolled during active disease. The donor label of this sample is uncertain. The CDR3 runs from the conserved cysteine through the conserved F or W. The order of the fields is J gene, clone size, CDR3 length, D gene, V gene, CDR3 protein, CDR3 DNA. D genes are given only for firm matches. Not every row has a clone size; where given, it reads once, few, many or a size class.

J: TRBJ2-1; size: .; length: 16; D: .; V: TRBV7-6; CDR3: CASSLRVPSAGNEQFF; DNA: TGTGCCAGCAGCTTACGAGTCCCTAGCGCAGGAAATGAGCAGTTCTTC
J: TRBJ2-7; size: once; length: 15; D: TRBD1; V: TRBV29-1; CDR3: CSVVRIGTDPYEQYF; DNA: TGCAGCGTTGTGCGTATCGGGACAGATCCCTACGAGCAGTACTTC
J: TRBJ2-5; size: .; length: 15; D: TRBD2; V: TRBV7-9; CDR3: CASSPGLAGVETQYF; DNA: TGTGCCAGCAGCCCGGGACTAGCGGGGGTAGAGACCCAGTACTTC
J: TRBJ1-1; size: .; length: 14; D: .; V: TRBV25-1; CDR3: CASSALDQGKEAFF; DNA: TGTGCCAGCAGTGCACTCGACCAGGGGAAAGAAGCTTTCTTT
J: TRBJ2-7; size: .; length: 13; D: .; V: TRBV10-3; CDR3: CAISSQGLPEQYF; DNA: TGTGCCATCAGTTCTCAGGGGTTACCCGAGCAGTACTTC
J: TRBJ2-1; size: .; length: 16; D: TRBD2; V: TRBV19; CDR3: CASSMRRTSGDNEQFF; DNA: TGTGCCAGTAGTATGCGGCGGACTAGCGGGGACAATGAGCAGTTCTTC
J: TRBJ2-5; size: .; length: 13; D: .; V: TRBV5-1; CDR3: CASSLRDQETQYF; DNA: TGCGCCAGCAGCTTGCGTGACCAAGAGACCCAGTACTTC
J: TRBJ1-5; size: .; length: 13; D: .; V: TRBV4-1; CDR3: CASSHQKNQPQHF; DNA: TGCGCCAGCAGCCACCAGAAAAATCAGCCCCAGCATTTT
J: TRBJ2-2; size: .; length: 14; D: .; V: TRBV6-5; CDR3: CASSPYRSPRELFF; DNA: TGTGCCAGCAGTCCATATAGGAGCCCCCGGGAGCTGTTTTTT
J: TRBJ1-3; size: .; length: 15; D: TRBD1; V: TRBV19; CDR3: CASSQTGRFGNTIYF; DNA: TGTGCCAGTAGTCAGACAGGGAGGTTTGGAAACACCATATATTTT
J: TRBJ2-6; size: .; length: 14; D: .; V: TRBV5-4; CDR3: CASRQLSGANVLTF; DNA: TGTGCCAGCAGACAGCTCTCTGGGGCCAACGTCCTGACTTTC
J: TRBJ2-1; size: .; length: 16; D: TRBD2; V: TRBV19; CDR3: CASRRTSGSPYNEQFF; DNA: TGTGCCAGTAGGAGGACTAGCGGGAGTCCCTACAATGAGCAGTTCTTC
J: TRBJ1-2; size: .; length: 15; D: .; V: TRBV19; CDR3: CASTLNRDPNYGYTF; DNA: TGTGCCAGCACCCTAAACAGGGACCCTAACTATGGCTACACCTTC
J: TRBJ1-6; size: .; length: 15; D: .; V: TRBV11-2; CDR3: CASSLDSAYNSPLHF; DNA: TGTGCCAGCAGCTTAGACAGTGCCTATAATTCACCCCTCCACTTT
J: TRBJ1-4; size: .; length: 15; D: TRBD1; V: TRBV19; CDR3: CASTRRGQGYEKLFF; DNA: TGTGCCAGTACCCGTAGGGGACAGGGCTATGAAAAACTGTTTTTT
J: TRBJ2-1; size: .; length: 15; D: TRBD1; V: TRBV7-6; CDR3: CASSSITDRGNEQFF; DNA: TGTGCCAGCAGCTCCATCACGGACAGGGGTAATGAGCAGTTCTTC